This TCR beta chain was found in a study of beta chain features in type 1 diabetes. Study-wide context: Analysis included over 100,000,000 sorted cells drawn from all samples.

The length of the CDR3 is 14 residues. The V gene's germline CDR1 is MNHNS and CDR2 SASEGT. V trimming: 5 bases; J trimming: 6 bases; junction bases outside the gene matches: 9. Study-wide results and caveats: More deletions and fewer insertions at VDJ junctions were found in patients with type 1 diabetes. Moderately but significantly shorter TCRB CDR3s were found in Type 1 diabetes patients in all four CD4+ subsets.

The sample holds a few counts of this clone. Its antigen is not identified. In total, each donor contributed a single heparinised blood draw that averaged about 110 mL. Sorted populations were all over 95% pure. Every isolated RNA sample was fully reverse transcribed, so sequencing captured expressed TCRB transcripts. Sequencing was performed with immunoSEQ multiplex PCR; in TCRdb, only in-frame clones are kept and a portion is missing. The sample lists approximately 270,000 clones; around 15% were seen once. This receptor was obtained from a young man with type 1 diabetes. The chain recombines TRBV6-1 with TRBJ1-2; 7 positions agree with TRBD1. The source material was naive CD4+ T cells from blood. The CDR3 spells CASSKTRQGNGYTF. DNA for the CDR3: TGTGCCAGCAGTAAGACCCGACAGGGAAATGGCTACACCTTC.